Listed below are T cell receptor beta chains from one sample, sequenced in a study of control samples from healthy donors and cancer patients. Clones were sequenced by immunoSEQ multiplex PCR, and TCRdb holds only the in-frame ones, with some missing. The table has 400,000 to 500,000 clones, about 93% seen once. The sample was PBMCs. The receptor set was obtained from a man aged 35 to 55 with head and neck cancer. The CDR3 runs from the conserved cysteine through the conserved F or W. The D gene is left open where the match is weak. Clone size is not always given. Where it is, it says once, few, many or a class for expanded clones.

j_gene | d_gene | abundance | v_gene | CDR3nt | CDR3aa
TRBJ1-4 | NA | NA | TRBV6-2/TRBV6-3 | TGTGCCAGCAGTTACCCAGGGGTTTCAGGACCTTCAAAACTGTTTTTT | CASSYPGVSGPSKLFF
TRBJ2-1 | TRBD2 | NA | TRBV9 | TGTGCCAGCAGCCCCGGGACTAGCGGAACGTACAATGAGCAGTTCTTC | CASSPGTSGTYNEQFF
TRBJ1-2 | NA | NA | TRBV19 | TGTGCCAGTAGTCTGCGGGGAAAAGCTAACTATGGCTACACCTTC | CASSLRGKANYGYTF
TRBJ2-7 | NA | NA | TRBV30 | TGTGCCTGGAGTACCACCGGGGCTTACTCCTACGAGCAGTACTTC | CAWSTTGAYSYEQYF
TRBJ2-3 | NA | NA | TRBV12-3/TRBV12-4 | TGTGCCAGCAGTTTAGCGGGCCCGGATACGCAGTATTTT | CASSLAGPDTQYF
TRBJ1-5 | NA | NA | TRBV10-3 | TGTGCCATCAGTGGGGGGGGAAATGGCAATCAGCCCCAGCATTTT | CAISGGGNGNQPQHF
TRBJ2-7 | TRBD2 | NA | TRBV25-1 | TGTGCCAGCAGTCCGGGACTAGCGGGGTACTCCTACGAGCAGTACTTC | CASSPGLAGYSYEQYF
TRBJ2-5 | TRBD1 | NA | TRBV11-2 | TGTGCCAGCAGCTTAGGTTTCTCGGACAGGGGGCATGGCATGGGGACCCAGTACTTC | CASSLGFSDRGHGMGTQYF
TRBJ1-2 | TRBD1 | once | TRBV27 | TGTGCCAGCAGTTATGGGACAGGGACTAACTATGGCTACACCTTC | CASSYGTGTNYGYTF
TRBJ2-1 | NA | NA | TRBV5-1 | TGCGCCAGCAGCTTGGCAATCTCTTACAATGAGCAGTTCTTC | CASSLAISYNEQFF
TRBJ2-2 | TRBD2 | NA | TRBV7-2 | TGTGCCAGCAGCTCAAATGGAGGACTAGCGGGAGTGGTCGGGGAGCTGTTTTTT | CASSSNGGLAGVVGELFF
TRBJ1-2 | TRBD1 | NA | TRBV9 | TGTGCCAGCAGCGTAGAGGAGGGGGCGGACTATGGCTACACCTTC | CASSVEEGADYGYTF
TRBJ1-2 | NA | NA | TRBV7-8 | TGTGCCAGCAGCCCGAGGGGTTACGATGGCTACACCTTC | CASSPRGYDGYTF
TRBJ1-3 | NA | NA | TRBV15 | TGTGCCACCAGCACCAGAGGAAACACCATATATTTT | CATSTRGNTIYF
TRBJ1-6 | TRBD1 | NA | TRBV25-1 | TGTGCCAGCAGAGAAACAGGGGGAAATTCACCCCTCCACTTT | CASRETGGNSPLHF
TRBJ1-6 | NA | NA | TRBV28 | TGTGCCAGCAGTGCCCGACAGATCGCCCCACCCCTCCACTTT | CASSARQIAPPLHF
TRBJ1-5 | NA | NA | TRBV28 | TGTGCCAGCAGTTTATCACGACAGCCCCAGCATTTT | CASSLSRQPQHF
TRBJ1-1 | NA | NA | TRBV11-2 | TGTGCCAGCAGCTTTGGACGAAGTATAGAAGCTTTCTTT | CASSFGRSIEAFF
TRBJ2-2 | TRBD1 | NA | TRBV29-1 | TGCAGCGCTCAGACACAGGGGCCCAACACCGGGGAGCTGTTTTTT | CSAQTQGPNTGELFF
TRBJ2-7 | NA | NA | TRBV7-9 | TGTGCCAGCAGCTTAACATCCTACGAGCAGTACTTC | CASSLTSYEQYF
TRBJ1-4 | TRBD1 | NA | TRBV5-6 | TGTGCCAGCAGCTTGCCGGGGGGACAGAGAAATGAAAAACTGTTTTTT | CASSLPGGQRNEKLFF
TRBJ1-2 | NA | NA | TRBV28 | TGTGCCAGCAGTTCAACACGCGGCTACACCTTC | CASSSTRGYTF
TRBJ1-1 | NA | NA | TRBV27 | TGTGCCAGCAGTGATGGACACAACACTGAAGCTTTCTTT | CASSDGHNTEAFF
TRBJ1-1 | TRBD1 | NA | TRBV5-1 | TGCGCCAGCACCACAGGGGAGAGGGACACTGAAGCTTTCTTT | CASTTGERDTEAFF
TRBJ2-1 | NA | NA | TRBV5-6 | TGTGCCAGCACCAGGGGGGGGGCGATATACAATGAGCAGTTCTTC | CASTRGGAIYNEQFF
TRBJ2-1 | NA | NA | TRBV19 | TGTGCCAGTAGTGGCAGGGGTGGTGAGCAGTTCTTC | CASSGRGGEQFF
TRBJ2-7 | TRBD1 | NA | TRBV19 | TGTGCCAGTATGAAGGACAGGGACTCCTACGAGCAGTACTTC | CASMKDRDSYEQYF
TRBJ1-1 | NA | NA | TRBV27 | TGTGCCAGCAGTTCCGACAGGAGTGGCACTGAAGCTTTCTTT | CASSSDRSGTEAFF
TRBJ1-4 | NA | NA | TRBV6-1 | TGTGCCAGCAGTGAAGACCGGGATGAAAAACTGTTTTTT | CASSEDRDEKLFF
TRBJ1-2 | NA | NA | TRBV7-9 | TGTGCCAGCAGCTTAGTAGGGGCCGGCGATGGCTACACCTTC | CASSLVGAGDGYTF
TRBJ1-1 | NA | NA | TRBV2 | TGTGCCAGCAGTGAAGTAAGAGAAGCTTTCTTT | CASSEVREAFF
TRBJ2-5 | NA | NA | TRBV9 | TGTGCCAGCAGCGTAGTTGGCGGGGCTCAAGAGACCCAGTACTTC | CASSVVGGAQETQYF
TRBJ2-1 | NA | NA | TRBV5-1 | TGCGCCAGCAGCTTGTACCAGGAGGTTTATCGGAATGAGCAGTTCTTC | CASSLYQEVYRNEQFF
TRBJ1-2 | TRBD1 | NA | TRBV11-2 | TGTGCCAGCAGCTTAGGTGGGGACAGGGGGCACGGCTACACCTTC | CASSLGGDRGHGYTF
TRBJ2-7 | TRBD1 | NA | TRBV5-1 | TGCGCCAGCAGCTCGACAGGGGGCGTTGGGTACGAGCAGTACTTC | CASSSTGGVGYEQYF
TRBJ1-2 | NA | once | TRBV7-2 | TGTGCCAGCAGCTTAGTTGGGGAGAGCTATGGCTACACCTTC | CASSLVGESYGYTF
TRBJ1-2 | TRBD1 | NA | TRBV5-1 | TGCGCCAGCAGCCTGGGGACAGGGTTTTTATGGCCCACCTTC | CASSLGTGFLWPTF
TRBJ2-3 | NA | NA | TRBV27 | TGTGCCAGCAGTTTTCAGGGGCGCGTCACAGATACGCAGTATTTT | CASSFQGRVTDTQYF
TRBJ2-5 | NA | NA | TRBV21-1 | TGTGCCAGCAGCAAAGCTGGTGACCGGGACATTGGTGGGACCCAGTACTTC | CASSKAGDRDIGGTQYF
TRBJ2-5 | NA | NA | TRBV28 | TGTGCCAGCAGTCTCCCACGGACGGGTAGACAAGAGACCCAGTACTTC | CASSLPRTGRQETQYF